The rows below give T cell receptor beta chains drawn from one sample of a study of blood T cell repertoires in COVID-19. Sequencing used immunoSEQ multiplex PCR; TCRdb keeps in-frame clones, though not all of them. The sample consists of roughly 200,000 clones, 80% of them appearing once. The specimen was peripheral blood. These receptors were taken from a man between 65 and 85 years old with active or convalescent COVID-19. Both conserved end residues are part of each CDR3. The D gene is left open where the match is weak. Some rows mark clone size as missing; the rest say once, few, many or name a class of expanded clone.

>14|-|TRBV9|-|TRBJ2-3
CASSLRTETDTQYF
TGTGCCAGCAGCTTACGGACTGAAACAGATACGCAGTATTTT
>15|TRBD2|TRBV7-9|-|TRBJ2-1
CASSPGSGGANEQFF
TGTGCCAGCAGCCCTGGGAGCGGGGGGGCCAATGAGCAGTTCTTC
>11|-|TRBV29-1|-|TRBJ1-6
CSVALEGPLHF
TGCAGCGTTGCGCTGGAGGGGCCCCTCCACTTT
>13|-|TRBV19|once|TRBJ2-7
CASRGHLSYEQYF
TGTGCCAGTAGAGGACATCTTTCCTACGAGCAGTACTTC
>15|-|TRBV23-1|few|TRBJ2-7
CASSPSPGRTYEQYF
TGCGCCAGCAGTCCCTCCCCAGGTAGGACCTACGAGCAGTACTTC
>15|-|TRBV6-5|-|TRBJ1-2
CASNTYREANYGYTF
TGTGCCAGCAATACTTACAGGGAAGCTAACTATGGCTACACCTTC
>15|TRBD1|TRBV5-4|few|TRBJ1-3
CASSPGQGAGNTIYF
TGTGCCAGCAGCCCGGGGCAGGGGGCTGGAAACACCATATATTTT
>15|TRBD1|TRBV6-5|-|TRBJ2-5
CASSFTQGAQETQYF
TGTGCCAGCAGTTTTACACAGGGGGCTCAAGAGACCCAGTACTTC
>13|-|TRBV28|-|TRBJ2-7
CASSLWADYEQYF
TGTGCCAGCAGTTTGTGGGCTGATTACGAGCAGTACTTC
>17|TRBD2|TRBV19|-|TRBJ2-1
CASSAFKTSGGVMKQFF
TGTGCCAGTAGTGCATTTAAGACTAGCGGGGGGGTAATGAAACAGTTCTTC
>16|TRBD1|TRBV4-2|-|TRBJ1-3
CASSQKARTGGNTIYF
TGTGCCAGCAGCCAGAAGGCTAGGACAGGGGGAAACACCATATATTTT
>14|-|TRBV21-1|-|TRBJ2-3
CASSIRGDTDTQYF
TGTGCCAGCAGCATCCGGGGGGACACAGATACGCAGTATTTT
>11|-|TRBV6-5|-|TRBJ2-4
CATEQGSIQYF
TGTGCCACCGAACAGGGAAGCATTCAGTACTTC
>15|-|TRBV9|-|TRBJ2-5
CASSLMGDFQETQYF
TGTGCCAGCAGCCTGATGGGAGACTTCCAAGAGACCCAGTACTTC